What follows is one T cell receptor beta chain and its context. Its specific antigen is unknown. No base-level quality is on record; no much larger clone is a single base apart. The library came from 5' RACE. Sequencing was performed on an Illumina HiSeq 2500. A second PCR of about 6 to 12 cycles was run with a J-beta primer mix and a sample-barcoded 5' primer. A unique molecular identifier was introduced onto each TCR beta cDNA molecule by a template-switch 5' adaptor carrying 12 random nucleotides. At least 2.5 million CDR3-containing paired-end reads were obtained from each sample. The Mint cDNA synthesis kit, primed by a TRBC-specific oligonucleotide, was used to synthesize first-strand cDNA from all RNA. Following uracil-DNA glycosylase treatment, all cDNA underwent a first 18-cycle PCR with the universal primers M1SS and BC2_uni_R. In the source study's methods: Each sample was normalized by randomly selecting 1 million high-quality reads, each carrying a distinct molecular identifier. Reads with shared molecular identifiers were discarded instead of being binned into consensus sequences. MiTCR, with a Q25 quality threshold and the strictest error-elimination algorithm, was used for CDR3 identification, clonotype clustering and error correction. A nonparametric unseen species model with Euler transformation was used to estimate lower-bound total TCR beta diversity. Using fastp at Q25 and MiXCR, TCRdb reprocessed the public reads and kept productive beta chains. Each record represents a unique CDR3 protein, reported with the most common genes and DNA among its rows. In this record, the V and J calls reflect TCRdb's handling and not the investigators' own analysis. In this sample the table shows 800,000 to 900,000 distinct CDR3 sequences, approximately 59% of which occur a single time. The ten largest clones represent roughly 25% of the sample.

This entry comes from a study of blood T cells in healthy people across ages (dated by TCRdb to the mid-2010s). The study in broad terms: Template switching captured roughly one uniquely barcoded TCR beta cDNA molecule per two T cells in model experiments. Using deep sequencing normalized with unique cDNA molecular identifiers, the study measured how TCR beta repertoire diversity changes with age. Four age groups were formed from the donors: young (average approximately 17 years), middle-aged (roughly 38), aged (62) and long-lived (less than 85). To avoid experimental bias, donors of different ages were spread randomly across the sequencing lanes. The study analyzed two additional independent replicas of 1 million unique cDNA reads from the same blood draw for two donors, one aged 18 to 29 and one aged 80 or older. What the work shows at the level of the full study, not this receptor alone: The long-lived group showed more naive CD4+ T cells, fewer expanded clones and increased TCR diversity than the aged group, suggesting age selection. There was a strong correlation between observed TCR beta diversity and the percentage of naive T cells measured by flow cytometry. Donor CMV infection status was unknown, potentially confounding age-related changes in expanded clonotypes. Because profiling used bulk unsorted PBMCs, naive and antigen-experienced compartments could not be compared conclusively. Observed TCR beta diversity per million T cells fell roughly linearly with age, and a significant reduction was already apparent by age roughly 40. Total diversity estimates from one million sequenced T cells were considered lower bounds and underestimates.

Donors were roughly 40 systemically healthy Caucasian individuals from Russia aged roughly 6 to 90 years. Each donor gave 8 to 10 milliliters of peripheral blood, drawn into EDTA-treated Vacutainer tubes. PBMCs were isolated by Ficoll-Paque density-gradient centrifugation, with at least 6.5 million obtained per sample. Total RNA, at least 6 micrograms per sample, was extracted from PBMCs with Trizol reagent. For every donor, flow cytometry on a PBMC aliquot measured the percentage of naive CD45RAhigh/CD27high T cells. The CDR3 runs 14 amino acids, cysteine and phenylalanine included. The retained sequence is limited to the CDR3, 42 bases, with the frame set at the first base. The V and J ends are trimmed by 2 bases and 6 bases, leaving 10 bases between them. Reading the germline V gene gives CDR1 KGHDR and CDR2 SFDVKD.

The chain was built from TRBV24-1 and TRBJ2-4; the best D guess is TRBD1, with 6 bases matching. This clonotype was sampled from a young man in good health. The sequenced sample was blood. The CDR3 protein sequence reads: CATSDSPTGNIQYF. The DNA reads as follows: TGTGCCACCAGTGATTCGCCGACAGGAAACATTCAGTACTTC.